Listed below are T cell receptor beta chains from one sample, sequenced in a study of T cell repertoires in cytomegalovirus infection. Their antigens are not known. TCRdb processed the reads anew with MiXCR; each CDR3 protein has one entry. Here the sample spans tens of thousands of distinct CDR3 sequences, about 27% being singletons. Material: CD8+ T cells from cultured PBMCs, obtained from culture after CMV antigen stimulation. The receptors come from a human donor in good health (CMV status not recorded). Some clones in this sample may be carry-over from other donors' samples. Both conserved end residues are part of each CDR3. Each record gives: J gene, D gene, clone size, V gene, CDR3 protein, CDR3 DNA. The D gene is left open where the match is weak. Expanded clones are given a class, and other clones once, few, many or no size at all.

>TRBJ1-1|TRBD1|NA|TRBV6-5
CASSYITGARVMNTEAFF
TGTGCCAGCAGTTATATTACAGGGGCCCGAGTGATGAACACTGAAGCTTTCTTT
>TRBJ2-1|NA|NA|TRBV6-1
CASTSGSSYNEQFF
TGTGCCAGCACCTCCGGGAGCTCCTACAATGAGCAGTTCTTC
>TRBJ2-7|TRBD2|few|TRBV11-2
CASNQGGSGGREQYF
TGTGCCAGCAACCAGGGAGGTAGCGGGGGGCGAGAGCAGTACTTC
>TRBJ2-3|NA|NA|TRBV7-9
CASSSRDTYTDTQYF
TGTGCCAGCAGCTCTCGGGACACTTACACAGATACGCAGTATTTT
>TRBJ2-5|TRBD1|NA|TRBV12-3/TRBV12-4
CASNSGQVESETQYF
TGTGCCAGCAATTCCGGACAGGTCGAGTCCGAGACCCAGTACTTC
>TRBJ2-1|NA|once|TRBV12-3/TRBV12-4
CASSYGQINEQFF
TGTGCCAGCAGTTATGGGCAGATCAATGAGCAGTTCTTC
>TRBJ2-1|TRBD2|many|TRBV6-2/TRBV6-3
CASSYGTSGRSRAYNEQFF
TGTGCCAGCAGTTACGGAACTAGCGGGAGGAGCAGAGCCTACAATGAGCAGTTCTTC
>TRBJ1-1|NA|NA|TRBV4-1
CASSQESSTNTEAFF
TGCGCCAGCAGCCAAGAAAGTTCGACGAACACTGAAGCTTTCTTT
>TRBJ2-4|NA|NA|TRBV11-2
CASSSGPWGNIQYF
TGTGCCAGCAGCTCTGGGCCCTGGGGAAACATTCAGTACTTC
>TRBJ1-1|TRBD1|many|TRBV7-6
CASSLSGQGAMNTEAFF
TGTGCCAGCAGCTTATCAGGACAGGGGGCGATGAACACTGAAGCTTTCTTT
>TRBJ2-5|TRBD2|many|TRBV7-2
CASSSTGGTLETQYF
TGTGCCAGCAGCTCCACGGGGGGGACCCTGGAGACCCAGTACTTC
>TRBJ2-5|NA|few|TRBV5-8
CASSLDRETQYF
TGTGCCAGCAGCTTGGATCGAGAGACCCAGTACTTC
>TRBJ2-5|NA|many|TRBV7-2
CASSLVLPGETQYF
TGTGCCAGCAGCTTGGTCCTCCCCGGCGAGACCCAGTACTTC
>TRBJ2-3|TRBD2|few|TRBV19
CASSPGGGGGTDTQYF
TGTGCCAGTAGTCCAGGAGGCGGGGGGGGGACAGATACGCAGTATTTT
>TRBJ1-2|TRBD1|NA|TRBV7-9
CASSSAGTGGYGYTF
TGTGCCAGCAGCTCCGCCGGGACAGGGGGCTATGGCTACACCTTC
>TRBJ1-1|NA|many|TRBV7-2
CASSLGTYGTEAFF
TGTGCCAGCAGCTTGGGGACGTATGGCACTGAAGCTTTCTTT
>TRBJ1-1|NA|NA|TRBV5-1
CASSLGMGQGQVTEAFF
TGCGCCAGCAGCTTGGGGATGGGGCAGGGGCAGGTCACTGAAGCTTTCTTT
>TRBJ1-1|NA|NA|TRBV20-1
CSAMGGDEAFF
TGCAGTGCTATGGGCGGTGACGAAGCTTTCTTT
>TRBJ1-4|TRBD1|few|TRBV2
CASSVDRTTNEKLFF
TGTGCCAGCAGTGTGGACAGGACAACTAATGAAAAACTGTTTTTT
>TRBJ2-1|TRBD1|NA|TRBV27
CASSLQGAKNEQFF
TGTGCCAGCAGTTTACAGGGGGCCAAGAATGAGCAGTTCTTC
>TRBJ2-2|NA|few|TRBV6-2/TRBV6-3
CASSSKQPSFGFPQTGELFF
TGTGCCAGCAGTTCGAAACAGCCCTCTTTCGGGTTCCCCCAAACCGGGGAGCTGTTTTTT
>TRBJ1-1|NA|few|TRBV6-6
CASSRPKRGENTEAFF
TGTGCCAGCAGCCGTCCCAAACGGGGCGAGAACACTGAAGCTTTCTTT
>TRBJ2-1|NA|NA|TRBV13
CASSPRASSSYNEQFF
TGTGCCAGCAGCCCCAGGGCCTCGTCCTCCTACAATGAGCAGTTCTTC
>TRBJ2-5|NA|many|TRBV6-1
CASSPGDTLQETQYF
TGTGCCAGCAGTCCCGGGGACACCCTACAAGAGACCCAGTACTTC
>TRBJ2-5|TRBD2|NA|TRBV6-6
CASTERGQETQYF
TGTGCCAGCACAGAGCGGGGCCAAGAGACCCAGTACTTC
>TRBJ2-1|NA|NA|TRBV7-3
CASSPGPESSEQFF
TGTGCCAGCAGCCCCGGCCCCGAGTCTAGTGAGCAGTTCTTC
>TRBJ2-3|NA|NA|TRBV7-9
CASSPSGGKSDTQYF
TGTGCCAGCAGCCCTTCGGGGGGCAAATCAGATACGCAGTATTTT
>TRBJ1-4|TRBD1|few|TRBV3-1
CASSQVGQGEKLFF
TGTGCCAGCAGCCAAGTGGGACAGGGTGAAAAACTGTTTTTT
>TRBJ2-7|NA|many|TRBV2
CASTRQDSYEQYF
TGTGCCAGCACCCGACAGGACTCCTACGAGCAGTACTTC
>TRBJ2-3|TRBD2|many|TRBV12-3/TRBV12-4
CASSSTSGRAADTQYF
TGTGCCAGCAGTTCAACTAGCGGGAGGGCCGCAGATACGCAGTATTTT
>TRBJ2-3|TRBD1|many|TRBV7-9
CASSLPDRGFNTDTQYF
TGTGCCAGCAGCTTACCTGACAGGGGCTTTAACACAGATACGCAGTATTTT
>TRBJ2-5|NA|many|TRBV7-9
CASSLFGHPHQYF
TGTGCCAGCAGCTTATTCGGACACCCACACCAGTACTTC
>TRBJ1-6|NA|NA|TRBV7-9
CASTLAGENSPLHF
TGTGCCAGCACCCTAGCAGGGGAGAATTCACCCCTCCACTTT
>TRBJ2-5|NA|many|TRBV19
CASSRTGGLKQETQYF
TGTGCCAGTAGTAGAACCGGGGGGCTGAAACAAGAGACCCAGTACTTC
>TRBJ2-2|NA|few|TRBV28
CASSPKARGELFF
TGTGCCAGCAGTCCCAAGGCCCGCGGGGAGCTGTTTTTT
>TRBJ1-5|TRBD1|many|TRBV7-2
CASSLVGGQVLNQPQHF
TGTGCCAGCAGCTTAGTGGGGGGACAGGTGCTCAATCAGCCCCAGCATTTT
>TRBJ1-2|TRBD1|NA|TRBV19
CASTWDSRSSNYGYTF
TGTGCCAGTACCTGGGACAGCCGTTCGTCTAACTATGGCTACACCTTC
>TRBJ1-2|NA|NA|TRBV20-1
CSARVGGGRGYGYTF
TGCAGTGCTAGAGTCGGAGGGGGTAGGGGGTATGGCTACACCTTC
>TRBJ1-5|NA|many|TRBV7-6
CASSKEGGRGGPQHF
TGTGCCAGCAGCAAAGAGGGGGGGCGCGGGGGGCCCCAGCATTTT
>TRBJ1-5|NA|NA|TRBV19
CASSLPWAGLDNQPQHF
TGTGCCAGTAGTCTCCCCTGGGCAGGCTTGGACAATCAGCCCCAGCATTTT
>TRBJ2-1|TRBD2|NA|TRBV9
CASSPSGTAENEQFF
TGTGCCAGCAGCCCAAGCGGGACTGCCGAGAATGAGCAGTTCTTC
>TRBJ2-6|NA|few|TRBV4-3
CASSQVTDSGANVLTF
TGCGCCAGCAGCCAAGTAACGGACTCTGGGGCCAACGTCCTGACTTTC
>TRBJ2-1|NA|few|TRBV5-6
CASSLRGRDANEQFF
TGTGCCAGCAGCTTAAGGGGCCGGGACGCCAATGAGCAGTTCTTC
>TRBJ2-7|TRBD1|NA|TRBV4-3
CASSQSGGTGGSQYF
TGCGCCAGCAGCCAGTCGGGCGGGACAGGGGGATCCCAGTACTTC
>TRBJ2-7|NA|NA|TRBV7-3
CASSSRGTSYEQYF
TGTGCCAGCAGCTCAAGGGGGACCTCCTACGAGCAGTACTTC